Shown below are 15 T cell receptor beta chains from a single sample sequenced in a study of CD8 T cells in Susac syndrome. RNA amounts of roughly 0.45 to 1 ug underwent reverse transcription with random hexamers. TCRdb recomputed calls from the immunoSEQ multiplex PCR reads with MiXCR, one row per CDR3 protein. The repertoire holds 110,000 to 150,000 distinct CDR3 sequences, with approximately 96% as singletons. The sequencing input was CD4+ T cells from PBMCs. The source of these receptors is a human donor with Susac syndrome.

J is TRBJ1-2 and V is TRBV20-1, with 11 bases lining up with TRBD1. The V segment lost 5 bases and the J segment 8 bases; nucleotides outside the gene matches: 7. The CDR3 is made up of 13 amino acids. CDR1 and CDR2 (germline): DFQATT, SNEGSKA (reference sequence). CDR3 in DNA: TGCAGTGCTTCGGACAGGGGGCTAGGAGGCTACACCTTC. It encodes CSASDRGLGGYTF.

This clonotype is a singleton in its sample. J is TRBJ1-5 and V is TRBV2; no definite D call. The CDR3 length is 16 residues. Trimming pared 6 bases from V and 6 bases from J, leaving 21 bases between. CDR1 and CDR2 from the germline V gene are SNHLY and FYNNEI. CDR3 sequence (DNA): TGTGCCAGCAGCTCAACCCTATGGGGAGGAAGTCAGCCCCAGCATTTT. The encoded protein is CASSSTLWGGSQPQHF. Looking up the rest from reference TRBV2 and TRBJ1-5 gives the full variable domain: EPEVTQTPSHQVTQMGQEVILRCVPISNHLYFYWYRQILGQKVEFLVSFYNNEISEKSEIFDDQFSVERPDGSNFTLKIRSTKLEDSAMYFCASSSTLWGGSQPQHFGDGTRLSIL.

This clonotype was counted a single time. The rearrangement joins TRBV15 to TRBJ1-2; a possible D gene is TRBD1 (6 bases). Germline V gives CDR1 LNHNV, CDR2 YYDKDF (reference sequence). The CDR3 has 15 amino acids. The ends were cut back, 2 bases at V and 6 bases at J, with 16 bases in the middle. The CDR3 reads CATSRPDRSLDGYTF. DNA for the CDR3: TGTGCCACCAGCAGACCCGACAGGTCCCTAGATGGCTACACCTTC.

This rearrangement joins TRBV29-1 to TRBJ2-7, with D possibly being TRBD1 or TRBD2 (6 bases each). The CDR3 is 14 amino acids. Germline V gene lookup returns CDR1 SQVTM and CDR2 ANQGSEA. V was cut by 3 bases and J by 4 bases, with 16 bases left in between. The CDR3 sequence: CSVEGHQGGYEQYF. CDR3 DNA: TGCAGCGTTGAGGGACATCAGGGAGGTTACGAGCAGTACTTC.

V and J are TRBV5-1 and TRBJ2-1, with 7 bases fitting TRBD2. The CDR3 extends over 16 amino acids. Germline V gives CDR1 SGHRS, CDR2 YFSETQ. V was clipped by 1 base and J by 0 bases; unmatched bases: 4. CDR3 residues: CASSLTAGSSYNEQFF. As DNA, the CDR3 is TGCGCCAGCAGCTTGACAGCGGGAAGCTCCTACAATGAGCAGTTCTTC. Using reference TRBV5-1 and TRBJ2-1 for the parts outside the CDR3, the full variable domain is KAGVTQTPRYLIKTRGQQVTLSCSPISGHRSVSWYQQTPGQGLQFLFEYFSETQRNKGNFPGRFSGRQFSNSRSEMNVSTLELGDSALYLCASSLTAGSSYNEQFFGPGTRLTVL.

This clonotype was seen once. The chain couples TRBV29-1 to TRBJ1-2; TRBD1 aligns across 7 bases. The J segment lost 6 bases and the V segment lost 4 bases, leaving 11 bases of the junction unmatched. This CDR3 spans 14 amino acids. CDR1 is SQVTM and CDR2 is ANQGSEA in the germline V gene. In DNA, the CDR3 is TGCAGCGTTGGGGGGACAGACTTCCCTCATGGCTACACCTTC. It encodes CSVGGTDFPHGYTF.

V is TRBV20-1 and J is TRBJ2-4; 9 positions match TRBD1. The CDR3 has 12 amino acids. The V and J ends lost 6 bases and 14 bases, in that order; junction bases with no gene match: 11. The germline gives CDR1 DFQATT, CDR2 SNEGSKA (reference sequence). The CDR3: CSAQPQGALEYF. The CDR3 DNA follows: TGCAGTGCACAACCACAGGGGGCTTTGGAGTACTTC.

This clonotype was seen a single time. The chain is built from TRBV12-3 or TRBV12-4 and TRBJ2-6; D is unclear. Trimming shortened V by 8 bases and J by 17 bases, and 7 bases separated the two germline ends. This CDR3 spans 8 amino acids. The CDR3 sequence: CASPQVTF. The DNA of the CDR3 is TGTGCCAGCCCCCAGGTGACTTTC.

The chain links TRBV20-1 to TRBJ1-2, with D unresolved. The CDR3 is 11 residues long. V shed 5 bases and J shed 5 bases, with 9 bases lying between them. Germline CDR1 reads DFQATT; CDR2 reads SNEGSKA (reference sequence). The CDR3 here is CSAGPQYGYTF. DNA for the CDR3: TGCAGTGCTGGCCCACAGTATGGCTACACCTTC.

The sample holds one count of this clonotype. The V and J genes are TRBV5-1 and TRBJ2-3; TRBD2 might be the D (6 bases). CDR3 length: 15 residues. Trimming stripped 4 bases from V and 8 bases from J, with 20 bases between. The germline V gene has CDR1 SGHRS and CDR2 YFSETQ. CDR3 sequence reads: CASSDQEVGLGTQYF. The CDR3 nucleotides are TGCGCCAGCAGCGACCAAGAGGTGGGACTGGGTACGCAGTATTTT.

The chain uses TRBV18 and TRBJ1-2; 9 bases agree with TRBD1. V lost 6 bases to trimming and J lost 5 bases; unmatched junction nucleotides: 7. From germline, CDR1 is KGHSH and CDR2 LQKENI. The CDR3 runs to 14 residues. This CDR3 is CASSKRTGAYGYTF. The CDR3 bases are TGTGCCAGCTCTAAACGGACAGGGGCTTATGGCTACACCTTC. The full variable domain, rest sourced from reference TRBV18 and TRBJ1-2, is NAGVMQNPRHLVRRRGQEARLRCSPMKGHSHVYWYRQLPEEGLKFMVYLQKENIIDESGMPKERFSAEFPKEGPSILRIQQVVRGDSAAYFCASSKRTGAYGYTFGSGTRLTVV.

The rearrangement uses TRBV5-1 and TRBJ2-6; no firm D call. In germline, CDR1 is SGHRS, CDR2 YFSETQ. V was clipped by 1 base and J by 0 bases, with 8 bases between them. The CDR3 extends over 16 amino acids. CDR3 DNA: TGCGCCAGCAGCTTGCCGGGTCCCTCTGGGGCCAACGTCCTGACTTTC. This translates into CASSLPGPSGANVLTF.

The CDR3 sequence: CSVEKVGRQAIKQYF. The CDR3 region has the DNA TGCAGCGTTGAAAAAGTAGGGAGGCAGGCTATTAAGCAGTATTTT. The chain joins TRBV29-1 to TRBJ2-3; weak D call: TRBD2 (6 bases). The CDR3 length is 15 residues. With 2 bases removed from V and 11 bases from J, the gap between germline ends came to 23 bases. From germline, CDR1 is SQVTM and CDR2 ANQGSEA.

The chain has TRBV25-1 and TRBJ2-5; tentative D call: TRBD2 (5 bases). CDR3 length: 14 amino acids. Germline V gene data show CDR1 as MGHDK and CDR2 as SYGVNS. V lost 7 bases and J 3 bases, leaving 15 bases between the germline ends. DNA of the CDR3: TGTGCCAGCAAGGGCCCCAGCGGAGAAGAGACCCAGTACTTC. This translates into CASKGPSGEETQYF.

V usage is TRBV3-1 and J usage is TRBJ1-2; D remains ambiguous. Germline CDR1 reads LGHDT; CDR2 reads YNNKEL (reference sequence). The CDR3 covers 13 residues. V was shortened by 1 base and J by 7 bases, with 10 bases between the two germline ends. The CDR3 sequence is CASSQGYRGGYTF. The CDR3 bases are TGTGCCAGCAGCCAAGGGTATCGCGGTGGCTACACCTTC.